The clone carrying this T cell receptor beta chain came up many times. This specimen belongs to a study of Graves' ophthalmopathy and Graves' hyperthyroidism. V was clipped by 4 bases and J by 4 bases; unmatched bases: 6. CDR3 length: 14 residues. Germline CDR1 is KGHSH and CDR2 is LQKENI. Transcripts of RNA were the source for amplifying TCR beta CDR3 regions. First-round RT-PCR used HTBI primers; second-round multiplex PCR followed. Using its own MiXCR run on the multiplex PCR reads, TCRdb lists one record per CDR3 protein. Altogether 400,000 to 500,000 distinct CDR3 sequences are present, around a fifth being singletons, with the ten largest covering 2.5% to 3%. Clinical symptoms, serum thyroxine, TRAb, thyroid ultrasound and orbital computed tomography were relied on for diagnosis.

The sequencing sample was made of peripheral blood. This chain links TRBV18 with TRBJ1-1, with 7 bases matching TRBD1. The receptor's source is a woman younger than 30 with stable Graves' hyperthyroidism. CDR3 sequence reads: CASSLQGDSTEAFF. CDR3 bases: TGTGCCAGCTCACTTCAGGGGGACTCCACTGAAGCTTTCTTT.